The 21 T cell receptor beta chains reported below all come from one sample, sequenced in a study of T cells expressing NK-cell markers. TCRdb re-analyzed the 5' RACE reads; it lists each CDR3 protein once, without DNA. The listing contains 200,000 to 300,000 distinct CDR3 sequences. The sample comprised blood T cells: a sorted CD56 or NKG2C T cell subset, CD4+ or CD8+ T cells, or bulk PBMC T cells (not recorded which). The source of these receptors is a woman aged 18 to 69 in good health.

The chain carries TRBV6-2 or TRBV6-3 and TRBJ2-2. This CDR3 region has 15 residues. The germline V gene has CDR1 MNHEY and CDR2 SVGEGT. This CDR3 reads CASSYWTPNTGELFF.

The chain has TRBV7-2 and TRBJ2-5; TCRdb lists TRBD1, though no DNA is available to test this call. Germline V lookup: CDR1 SGHTA, CDR2 FQGNSA. CDR3 size: 15 residues. The CDR3 loop is CASSYRGAGDETQYF.

The chain is built from TRBV12-3 or TRBV12-4 and TRBJ1-2; without DNA, the TCRdb call of TRBD1 cannot be checked. This CDR3 is built from 14 residues. The CDR3 reads CASSPRTGFSGYTF.

The J gene is TRBJ2-3, the V gene TRBV7-2. Germline CDR1 and CDR2: SGHTA and FQGNSA. This CDR3 has 16 residues. CDR3 protein: CASSLSVFVRTDTQYF.

The CDR3 loop is CASRRGGSTDTQYF. This chain joins TRBV12-3 or TRBV12-4 and TRBJ2-3. The CDR3 length is 14 residues.

V gene TRBV20-1 combines with J gene TRBJ2-3; TCRdb calls TRBD2, which cannot be checked without DNA. Germline CDR1 reads DFQATT; CDR2 reads SNEGSKA (reference sequence). This CDR3 comprises 14 residues. This CDR3 is CSARAPRVRDTQYF.

The chain couples TRBV3-1 to TRBJ2-7. Per germline, CDR1 LGHDT and CDR2 YNNKEL (reference sequence). CDR3 size: 12 residues. The CDR3 here is CASSHETGEQYF.

This chain links TRBV6-4 with TRBJ2-3. The germline gives CDR1 MRHNA, CDR2 SNTAGT. The CDR3 runs to 15 residues. CDR3 sequence reads: CASSYSTGSTDTQYF.

J is TRBJ2-1 and V is TRBV20-1; the TCRdb call, TRBD2, lacks DNA for checking. Germline CDR1 reads DFQATT; CDR2 reads SNEGSKA (reference sequence). The CDR3 spans 15 residues. CDR3 sequence reads: CSASRPGLAGNEQFF.

The rearrangement links TRBV5-1 to TRBJ2-3. Germline CDR1 and CDR2: SGHRS and YFSETQ. The CDR3 loop spans 15 amino acids. The CDR3 loop reads CASSLDRKGADTQYF.

This chain links TRBV10-3 with TRBJ2-5; TCRdb picks TRBD1, but there is no DNA to check that call. The CDR3 has 14 residues. Per the germline V gene, CDR1 is ENHRY and CDR2 is SYGVKD. The CDR3 region is CAISDSDSLAAQYF.

The V call is TRBV5-1, the J call TRBJ2-5; the TCRdb call, TRBD2, lacks DNA for checking. The CDR3 has 16 amino acids. Germline V gene sequence: CDR1 SGHRS, CDR2 YFSETQ. The CDR3 protein is CASSPGLAGAPETQYF.

The rearrangement links TRBV28 to TRBJ2-7; without DNA, the TCRdb call of TRBD2 cannot be checked. From germline, CDR1 is MDHEN and CDR2 SYDVKM. CDR3 size: 14 residues. CDR3 sequence: CASTAGGRTYEQYF.

The chain links TRBV5-6 to TRBJ2-1. The CDR3 has 15 residues. Germline CDR1 reads SGHDT; CDR2 reads YYEEEE. The CDR3: CASSLVRSSYNEQFF.

The rearrangement uses TRBV14 and TRBJ2-1; as DNA is missing, the TRBD1 call by TCRdb cannot be tested. Germline values: CDR1 SGHDN, CDR2 FVKESK. The CDR3 runs 15 residues. The CDR3 region is CASSQGQGFYNEQFF.

The genes are TRBV6-5 and TRBJ1-2. Germline values: CDR1 MNHEY, CDR2 SVGAGI. There are 13 residues in the CDR3. CDR3 sequence: CASSYSLADGYTF.

The chain carries TRBV5-4 and TRBJ2-7; with no DNA, the TCRdb D assignment of TRBD1 cannot be verified. The CDR3 contains 14 residues. Per the germline V gene, CDR1 is SGHNT and CDR2 is YYREEE (reference sequence). The CDR3 sequence: CASSEGQGRYEQYF.

The chain is built from TRBV6-1 and TRBJ1-1. Germline V gives CDR1 MNHNS, CDR2 SASEGT. CDR3 length: 13 amino acids. The CDR3: CASNKMGRGEAFF.

The gene calls are TRBV29-1 and TRBJ2-5. The CDR3 runs to 11 residues. The V gene's germline CDR1 is SQVTM and CDR2 ANQGSEA. CDR3 sequence: CSAEPKETQYF.

J is TRBJ1-1 and V is TRBV10-2; checking the TCRdb D call of TRBD1 is not possible without DNA. Germline V gene lookup returns CDR1 WSHSY and CDR2 SAAADI. This CDR3 spans 12 amino acids. Here the CDR3 reads CASRWGGTEAFF.

This sequence joins TRBV29-1 and TRBJ2-5; the TCRdb D gene call, TRBD1, has no DNA to confirm it. This CDR3 comprises 13 residues. CDR1 SQVTM and CDR2 ANQGSEA come from the germline V gene. CDR3 protein: CSIEAAWGETQYF. The full variable domain, with the rest looked up from reference TRBV29-1 and TRBJ2-5, is SAVISQKPSRDICQRGTSLTIQCQVDSQVTMMFWYRQQPGQSLTLIATANQGSEATYESGFVIDKFPISRPNLTFSTLTVSNMSPEDSSIYLCSIEAAWGETQYFGPGTRLLVL.